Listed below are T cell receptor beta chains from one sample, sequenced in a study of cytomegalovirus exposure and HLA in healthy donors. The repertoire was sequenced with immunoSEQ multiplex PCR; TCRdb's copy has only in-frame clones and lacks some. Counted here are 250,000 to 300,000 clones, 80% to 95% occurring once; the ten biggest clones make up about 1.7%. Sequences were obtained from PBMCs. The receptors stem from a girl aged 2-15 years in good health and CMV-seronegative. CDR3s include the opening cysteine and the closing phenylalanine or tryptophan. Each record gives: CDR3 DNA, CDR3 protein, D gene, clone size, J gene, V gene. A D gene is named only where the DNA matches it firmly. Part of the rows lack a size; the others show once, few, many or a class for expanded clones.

CDR3 DNA: TGTGCCAGTAGGGCAGGGGTAGTAGGCTATGGCTACACCTTC
CDR3 protein: CASRAGVVGYGYTF
D gene: -
clone size: once
J gene: TRBJ1-2
V gene: TRBV19

CDR3 DNA: TGTGCCAGCAGTTACTCATTCGGGGTTACAGATACGCAGTATTTT
CDR3 protein: CASSYSFGVTDTQYF
D gene: -
clone size: -
J gene: TRBJ2-3
V gene: TRBV6-5

CDR3 DNA: TGTGCCAGCAGTTTAGGCGGGGATGGTGAAAAACTGTTTTTT
CDR3 protein: CASSLGGDGEKLFF
D gene: -
clone size: -
J gene: TRBJ1-4
V gene: TRBV27

CDR3 DNA: TGTGCCAGCAGTTACTTTCGGGATTCACCCCTCCACTTT
CDR3 protein: CASSYFRDSPLHF
D gene: -
clone size: few
J gene: TRBJ1-6
V gene: TRBV6-5

CDR3 DNA: TGTGCCAGCAGTTTATCCCCCTTACAGGGCCCCCTGTCCGATACGCAGTATTTT
CDR3 protein: CASSLSPLQGPLSDTQYF
D gene: -
clone size: -
J gene: TRBJ2-3
V gene: TRBV28

CDR3 DNA: TGCGCCAGCAGTGAACTCGGGATCTACAATGAGCAGTTCTTC
CDR3 protein: CASSELGIYNEQFF
D gene: -
clone size: -
J gene: TRBJ2-1
V gene: TRBV10-2

CDR3 DNA: TGTGCCAGCAGCTTACCCCGACAGGAATGGAGCAATCAGCCCCAGCATTTT
CDR3 protein: CASSLPRQEWSNQPQHF
D gene: -
clone size: once
J gene: TRBJ1-5
V gene: TRBV7-3

CDR3 DNA: TGTGCCAGCAGCCCACAGGGAACCGGGACTAGCGGGAGGCTAGGAGAGCAGTACTTC
CDR3 protein: CASSPQGTGTSGRLGEQYF
D gene: TRBD2
clone size: -
J gene: TRBJ2-7
V gene: TRBV5-4

CDR3 DNA: TGTGCCACAGGGGACAGGGGCTATGGCTACACCTTC
CDR3 protein: CATGDRGYGYTF
D gene: TRBD1
clone size: once
J gene: TRBJ1-2
V gene: TRBV7-6

CDR3 DNA: TGTGCCAGCAGTGCGGCTAGTAGAGCGGAGATCCAGTACTTC
CDR3 protein: CASSAASRAEIQYF
D gene: -
clone size: -
J gene: TRBJ2-5
V gene: TRBV2

CDR3 DNA: TGTGCCAGCAGCGTAGGTGGCGGGGGACACGAGCAGTACTTC
CDR3 protein: CASSVGGGGHEQYF
D gene: TRBD2
clone size: -
J gene: TRBJ2-7
V gene: TRBV9

CDR3 DNA: TGTGCCAGCAGCTTAGGAGGAGCAGGACAGGGTTATTCCTACGAGCAGTACTTC
CDR3 protein: CASSLGGAGQGYSYEQYF
D gene: TRBD1
clone size: -
J gene: TRBJ2-7
V gene: TRBV7-6

CDR3 DNA: TGTGCCAGCAGCGTATATGCGGGGAACACCGGGGAGCTGTTTTTT
CDR3 protein: CASSVYAGNTGELFF
D gene: -
clone size: -
J gene: TRBJ2-2
V gene: TRBV9

CDR3 DNA: TGTGCCTGGAGAAACAGGCAAAATTCACCCCTCCACTTT
CDR3 protein: CAWRNRQNSPLHF
D gene: -
clone size: once
J gene: TRBJ1-6
V gene: TRBV30

CDR3 DNA: TGTGCCAGCAGCTTTGGATCTCCGGGAGGTGGCAACGAGCAGTACTTC
CDR3 protein: CASSFGSPGGGNEQYF
D gene: TRBD2
clone size: -
J gene: TRBJ2-7
V gene: TRBV5-4

CDR3 DNA: TGTGCCAGCAGCCCCACGGGGGATCAGCCCCAGCATTTT
CDR3 protein: CASSPTGDQPQHF
D gene: -
clone size: -
J gene: TRBJ1-5
V gene: TRBV7-9

CDR3 DNA: TGTGCCAGCAGCCAGGGACAGGGAGGTGGCTATGGCTACACCTTC
CDR3 protein: CASSQGQGGGYGYTF
D gene: TRBD1
clone size: -
J gene: TRBJ1-2
V gene: TRBV14

CDR3 DNA: TGTGCCAGCAGCGCAGGGGGCGATGAGCAGTTCTTC
CDR3 protein: CASSAGGDEQFF
D gene: TRBD1
clone size: -
J gene: TRBJ2-1
V gene: TRBV4-2

CDR3 DNA: TGTGCCAGCAGCCAACCCGGACAGAGCACTGAAGCTTTCTTT
CDR3 protein: CASSQPGQSTEAFF
D gene: -
clone size: -
J gene: TRBJ1-1
V gene: TRBV9

CDR3 DNA: TGTGCCAGCAGCCGCAGACAGGGGGAAAATGAAAAACTGTTTTTT
CDR3 protein: CASSRRQGENEKLFF
D gene: TRBD1
clone size: -
J gene: TRBJ1-4
V gene: TRBV5-6

CDR3 DNA: TGTGCCAGTAGTATACAACGAGGTGGTTACAATGAGCAGTTCTTC
CDR3 protein: CASSIQRGGYNEQFF
D gene: -
clone size: -
J gene: TRBJ2-1
V gene: TRBV19

CDR3 DNA: TGTGCCAGCAGCCCCGGGACAAACTATGGCTACACCTTC
CDR3 protein: CASSPGTNYGYTF
D gene: -
clone size: few
J gene: TRBJ1-2
V gene: TRBV14

CDR3 DNA: TGTGCCAGCAGTACCCGACAGTACAATGAGCAGTTCTTC
CDR3 protein: CASSTRQYNEQFF
D gene: -
clone size: few
J gene: TRBJ2-1
V gene: TRBV6-5

CDR3 DNA: TGTGCCAGCAGTGAAAGGCTAGCGGCGCCCCAAGAGACCCAGTACTTC
CDR3 protein: CASSERLAAPQETQYF
D gene: TRBD2
clone size: -
J gene: TRBJ2-5
V gene: TRBV25-1

CDR3 DNA: TGTGCCAGTAGTATAATTTTCGGGGGTTTAGGAGAGACCCAGTACTTC
CDR3 protein: CASSIIFGGLGETQYF
D gene: -
clone size: -
J gene: TRBJ2-5
V gene: TRBV19

CDR3 DNA: TGTGCCAGCAGGGGACTAGCGGGAGTACTAGTATGGACAGATACGCAGTATTTT
CDR3 protein: CASRGLAGVLVWTDTQYF
D gene: TRBD2
clone size: -
J gene: TRBJ2-3
V gene: TRBV27

CDR3 DNA: TGTGCCAGCAGCTCGACTCAACAGGCAAATCTCTACGAGCAGTACTTC
CDR3 protein: CASSSTQQANLYEQYF
D gene: -
clone size: -
J gene: TRBJ2-7
V gene: TRBV7-6

CDR3 DNA: TGTGCCAGCAGCCATAGCGGGGGGGCCCCTTGGGATGAGCAGTTCTTC
CDR3 protein: CASSHSGGAPWDEQFF
D gene: TRBD2
clone size: -
J gene: TRBJ2-1
V gene: TRBV9

CDR3 DNA: TGTGCCAGCAGCCACGACAGAAACACTGAAGCTTTCTTT
CDR3 protein: CASSHDRNTEAFF
D gene: -
clone size: -
J gene: TRBJ1-1
V gene: TRBV7-3

CDR3 DNA: TGTGCCAGCAGTTACTTTCAGGGAGGGACTGAAGCTTTCTTT
CDR3 protein: CASSYFQGGTEAFF
D gene: -
clone size: -
J gene: TRBJ1-1
V gene: TRBV6-5

CDR3 DNA: TGTGCCAGCAGTGACTCGGAGGGAGGGTCAGATACGCAGTATTTT
CDR3 protein: CASSDSEGGSDTQYF
D gene: TRBD2
clone size: -
J gene: TRBJ2-3
V gene: TRBV6-4

CDR3 DNA: TGTGCCAGCAGCCCATCGCTAGCGGGCGTTCATACAGATACGCAGTATTTT
CDR3 protein: CASSPSLAGVHTDTQYF
D gene: TRBD2
clone size: -
J gene: TRBJ2-3
V gene: TRBV9

CDR3 DNA: TGTGCCAGCAGTAAGACGACAGGCATGAACACTGAAGCTTTCTTT
CDR3 protein: CASSKTTGMNTEAFF
D gene: -
clone size: -
J gene: TRBJ1-1
V gene: TRBV2

CDR3 DNA: TGTGCCAGCAGCGTAGAGGGGGGGGGCGTAGATACGCAGTATTTT
CDR3 protein: CASSVEGGGVDTQYF
D gene: -
clone size: -
J gene: TRBJ2-3
V gene: TRBV9

CDR3 DNA: TGTGCCAGCAGCTTGGGACTAGCGGGAGAAGGAGGAGAGACCCAGTACTTC
CDR3 protein: CASSLGLAGEGGETQYF
D gene: TRBD2
clone size: -
J gene: TRBJ2-5
V gene: TRBV5-8

CDR3 DNA: TGTGCCAGCATTCGGACTAGCGGGGGCCCCTACGAGCAGTACTTC
CDR3 protein: CASIRTSGGPYEQYF
D gene: TRBD2
clone size: -
J gene: TRBJ2-7
V gene: TRBV2

CDR3 DNA: TGTGCCAGCAGCTTGGACAGGCATAATTCACCCCTCCACTTT
CDR3 protein: CASSLDRHNSPLHF
D gene: -
clone size: -
J gene: TRBJ1-6
V gene: TRBV5-5

CDR3 DNA: TGTGCCAGCAGGGGGACAGGGAATCAGCCCCAGCATTTT
CDR3 protein: CASRGTGNQPQHF
D gene: TRBD1
clone size: once
J gene: TRBJ1-5
V gene: TRBV2

CDR3 DNA: TGCAGCGTTGAAGAGTGGTGGGAGAGCACAGATACGCAGTATTTT
CDR3 protein: CSVEEWWESTDTQYF
D gene: -
clone size: -
J gene: TRBJ2-3
V gene: TRBV29-1

CDR3 DNA: TGTGCCAGCAGCCCAAGAGGGGGCTCCTACGAGCAGTACTTC
CDR3 protein: CASSPRGGSYEQYF
D gene: -
clone size: -
J gene: TRBJ2-7
V gene: TRBV7-9

CDR3 DNA: TGTGCCAGCAGCTCGAAACGGGTTTGGGAAAAACTGTTTTTT
CDR3 protein: CASSSKRVWEKLFF
D gene: -
clone size: -
J gene: TRBJ1-4
V gene: TRBV13

CDR3 DNA: TGTGCCAGCAGCTTAAGACTATCCTACGAGCAGTACTTC
CDR3 protein: CASSLRLSYEQYF
D gene: -
clone size: -
J gene: TRBJ2-7
V gene: TRBV7-2

CDR3 DNA: TGTGCCAGCAGCTTAACCGGGACAGCGGAGACCCAGTACTTC
CDR3 protein: CASSLTGTAETQYF
D gene: TRBD1
clone size: -
J gene: TRBJ2-5
V gene: TRBV13

CDR3 DNA: TGTGCCAGCAGCTTGGACAGGCTCTCTGGGGCCAACGTCCTGACTTTC
CDR3 protein: CASSLDRLSGANVLTF
D gene: -
clone size: -
J gene: TRBJ2-6
V gene: TRBV5-4

CDR3 DNA: TGTGCCAGTCTAGCGGGAGGCCGTTACGAGCAGTACTTC
CDR3 protein: CASLAGGRYEQYF
D gene: TRBD2
clone size: -
J gene: TRBJ2-7
V gene: TRBV2

CDR3 DNA: TGTGCCAGTAGCCGGGACAGAGCTTTCTTT
CDR3 protein: CASSRDRAFF
D gene: TRBD1
clone size: -
J gene: TRBJ1-1
V gene: TRBV19

CDR3 DNA: TGTGCCAGCAGCTTGGCGCGGGGGCCGAGCTCCTACAATGAGCAGTTCTTC
CDR3 protein: CASSLARGPSSYNEQFF
D gene: -
clone size: -
J gene: TRBJ2-1
V gene: TRBV5-8

CDR3 DNA: TGCGCCAGCAGGTTCAGGAACACCGGGGAGCTGTTTTTT
CDR3 protein: CASRFRNTGELFF
D gene: -
clone size: -
J gene: TRBJ2-2
V gene: TRBV10-2

CDR3 DNA: TGTGCCAGCAGCTTAGTCAGGGGAGGGAGCGGAGAGACCCAGTACTTC
CDR3 protein: CASSLVRGGSGETQYF
D gene: -
clone size: -
J gene: TRBJ2-5
V gene: TRBV13

CDR3 DNA: TGTGCCATCCAGCCTGATACAGGGCCCACTGAAGCTTTCTTT
CDR3 protein: CAIQPDTGPTEAFF
D gene: -
clone size: -
J gene: TRBJ1-1
V gene: TRBV2

CDR3 DNA: TGTGCCAGTAGTAACGACACTTCCTACGAGCAGTACTTC
CDR3 protein: CASSNDTSYEQYF
D gene: -
clone size: -
J gene: TRBJ2-7
V gene: TRBV19

CDR3 DNA: TGTGCCATCAGTGAGATTTGGGGGGGTAGTAGCGGGAGAGAGGGAGATACGCAGTATTTT
CDR3 protein: CAISEIWGGSSGREGDTQYF
D gene: TRBD2
clone size: -
J gene: TRBJ2-3
V gene: TRBV10-3

CDR3 DNA: TGTGCCAGCAGCCTCACTCGTCCTAAGGCTTTCTTT
CDR3 protein: CASSLTRPKAFF
D gene: -
clone size: -
J gene: TRBJ1-1
V gene: TRBV11-2

CDR3 DNA: TGTGCCAGCAGTGGTTCCAGATACGACTACGAGCAGTACTTC
CDR3 protein: CASSGSRYDYEQYF
D gene: -
clone size: -
J gene: TRBJ2-7
V gene: TRBV25-1

CDR3 DNA: TGTGCCAGCACTATCCTGGAGACCCAGTACTTC
CDR3 protein: CASTILETQYF
D gene: -
clone size: -
J gene: TRBJ2-5
V gene: TRBV2

CDR3 DNA: TGTGCCAGCAGGGGGAGGGGAGATAGCAATCAGCCCCAGCATTTT
CDR3 protein: CASRGRGDSNQPQHF
D gene: -
clone size: -
J gene: TRBJ1-5
V gene: TRBV2

CDR3 DNA: TGCGCCAGCAGCCAAGATAGCGGCGCAAACAATGAGCAGTTCTTC
CDR3 protein: CASSQDSGANNEQFF
D gene: -
clone size: -
J gene: TRBJ2-1
V gene: TRBV4-1

CDR3 DNA: TGTGCCAGCAGCTTACTAATGAACACTGAAGCTTTCTTT
CDR3 protein: CASSLLMNTEAFF
D gene: -
clone size: once
J gene: TRBJ1-1
V gene: TRBV28

CDR3 DNA: TGTGCCAGCAGTTTCTCTGGGACTAGCGGGGGGTGGGGTCGAAATGAGCAGTTCTTC
CDR3 protein: CASSFSGTSGGWGRNEQFF
D gene: TRBD2
clone size: -
J gene: TRBJ2-1
V gene: TRBV28

CDR3 DNA: TGTGCCAGCACCCCTAGACGGTCGTCCTCCTACGAGCAGTACTTC
CDR3 protein: CASTPRRSSSYEQYF
D gene: -
clone size: -
J gene: TRBJ2-7
V gene: TRBV2